Below are 13 T cell receptor beta chains sequenced from a single sample in a study of shared clonotypes between healthy human individuals. Repertoires were generated with immunoSEQ multiplex PCR, while TCRdb's copy carries only in-frame clones and drops some. In the table there are millions of clones, about 95% of which are singletons. Only CD45RO-negative cells positively selected for CCR7 counted as naive CD8 cells, so terminally differentiated effector memory CD45RA+ cells were excluded. Sequencing input: naive CD8+ T cells sorted from blood. The receptors stem from a man younger than 35 in good health.

The chain carries TRBV4-3 and TRBJ2-2, with TRBD2 identical over 7 bases. Trimming took 2 bases from V and 7 from J; bases not matched to a gene: 7. Germline V CDR1 and CDR2: LGHNA, YSLEER. There are 15 residues in the CDR3. In DNA form, the CDR3 reads TGCGCCAGCAGCCAACCCAGCGGGATCGGCGGGGAGCTGTTTTTT. Encoded protein: CASSQPSGIGGELFF.

This rearrangement joins TRBV2 to TRBJ2-7, with D tentatively TRBD1 (5 bases). V was trimmed by 5 bases and J by 2 bases, leaving 10 bases between them. The germline V gene encodes CDR1 SNHLY and CDR2 FYNNEI. CDR3 length: 13 amino acids. The CDR3 sequence: CASSRDSAYEQYF. The DNA for the CDR3 is TGTGCCAGCAGTCGAGACAGTGCCTACGAGCAGTACTTC.

The gene calls are TRBV11-2 and TRBJ2-6; D is uncertain. The CDR3 loop spans 15 amino acids. The V end lost 1 base, the J end lost 2 bases, and 6 bases lay between the germline ends. Germline V gene data show CDR1 as SGHAT and CDR2 as FQNNGV. In nucleotides, the CDR3 is TGTGCCAGCAGCTTAGGTGTACCTGGGGCCAACGTCCTGACTTTC. This gives the protein CASSLGVPGANVLTF.

Worth noting for this clone: The same CDR3 also results from other DNA sequences found in this sample. The chain is built from TRBV6-5 and TRBJ2-5; unclear D gene. Germline-derived CDR1 and CDR2 are MNHEY and SVGAGI. The germline V and J ends were trimmed by 2 bases and 2 bases, with 9 bases remaining between them. The CDR3 extends over 14 amino acids. The CDR3 protein is CASSYVGDQETQYF. In nucleotides, the CDR3 is TGTGCCAGCAGTTACGTTGGGGATCAAGAGACCCAGTACTTC.

The chain is built from TRBV20-1 and TRBJ1-5, with D hard to call. The germline gives CDR1 DFQATT, CDR2 SNEGSKA (reference sequence). V shed 6 bases and J shed 6 bases, with 9 bases lying between them. The CDR3 runs 11 residues. CDR3 loop: CSAPLCQPQHF. The CDR3 DNA follows: TGCAGTGCCCCTCTGTGTCAGCCCCAGCATTTT.

This clone has a single count. The V call is TRBV6-6, the J call TRBJ2-1, with 8 bases aligning to TRBD2. The trim removed 8 bases at V and 9 bases at J, leaving 3 bases unmatched. Germline CDR1 and CDR2: MNHNY and SVGAGI (reference sequence). The CDR3 extends over 11 amino acids. CDR3 amino acids: CASRGGGEQFF. In DNA form, the CDR3 reads TGTGCCAGCCGGGGGGGCGGTGAGCAGTTCTTC.

The chain links TRBV9 to TRBJ1-1; maybe TRBD1 (5 bases). V was pared by 2 bases and J by 5 bases, with 16 bases between. This CDR3 comprises 15 residues. From germline, CDR1 is SGDLS and CDR2 YYNGEE. The CDR3: CASSVSPGGETEAFF. The CDR3 nucleotides read TGTGCCAGCAGCGTCTCCCCGGGGGGAGAAACTGAAGCTTTCTTT.

The rearrangement uses TRBV5-6 and TRBJ1-2; 8 nucleotides line up with TRBD1. CDR3 length equals 17 residues. Germline CDR1 SGHDT, CDR2 YYEEEE. With V trimmed by 0 bases and J by 4 bases, 11 bases remained unmatched. In nucleotides, the CDR3 is TGTGCCAGCAGCTTGGGGACAGGGACCGGCTTGAGCTATGGCTACACCTTC. This translates into CASSLGTGTGLSYGYTF.

This rearrangement joins TRBV7-9 to TRBJ1-5; 8 bases fit TRBD1. The CDR3 consists of 16 residues. J gave up 3 bases and V 4 bases, and 8 bases lay outside the gene matches. Germline V gene lookup returns CDR1 SEHNR and CDR2 FQNEAQ (reference sequence). CDR3 region: CASSSQGVGDNQPQHF. The CDR3 DNA reads TGTGCCAGCAGCTCACAGGGGGTAGGGGACAATCAGCCCCAGCATTTT.

V and J are TRBV5-1 and TRBJ1-1, with D unclear. The CDR3 runs to 18 residues. The germline CDR1 and CDR2 sequences are SGHRS and YFSETQ. V was shortened by 0 bases and J by 0 bases, with 18 bases between the two germline ends. The CDR3 DNA reads as TGCGCCAGCAGCTTGGCCGGTCTTGACAATGTATTGAACACTGAAGCTTTCTTT. Protein: CASSLAGLDNVLNTEAFF.

The chain is built from TRBV7-9 and TRBJ2-1, with TRBD2 matching over 11 bases. CDR3 size: 16 residues. Germline trimming cut 5 bases from V and 4 bases from J; bases unmatched to any gene: 7. Per the germline V gene, CDR1 is SEHNR and CDR2 is FQNEAQ (reference sequence). The CDR3 region has the DNA TGTGCCAGCAGCCAAGACGGGACTAGCGGTTACAATGAGCAGTTCTTC. It is translated as CASSQDGTSGYNEQFF.

This chain links TRBV6-6 with TRBJ1-3; D not certain. CDR3 size: 16 residues. The V end was cut by 0 bases, the J end by 0 bases, with 9 bases between. CDR1 and CDR2 (germline): MNHNY, SVGAGI (reference sequence). CDR3 sequence reads: CASSYSWTDSGNTIYF. In DNA form, the CDR3 reads TGTGCCAGCAGTTACTCATGGACGGACTCTGGAAACACCATATATTTT.

The chain is built from TRBV27 and TRBJ2-5; 8 nucleotides line up with TRBD2. The CDR3 covers 14 residues. The V segment lost 7 bases and the J segment 3 bases; nucleotides outside the gene matches: 7. Germline-derived CDR1 and CDR2 are MNHEY and SMNVEV (reference sequence). Here the CDR3 reads CASNFRGGEETQYF. For the CDR3, the DNA is TGTGCCAGCAACTTCCGGGGGGGTGAAGAGACCCAGTACTTC.